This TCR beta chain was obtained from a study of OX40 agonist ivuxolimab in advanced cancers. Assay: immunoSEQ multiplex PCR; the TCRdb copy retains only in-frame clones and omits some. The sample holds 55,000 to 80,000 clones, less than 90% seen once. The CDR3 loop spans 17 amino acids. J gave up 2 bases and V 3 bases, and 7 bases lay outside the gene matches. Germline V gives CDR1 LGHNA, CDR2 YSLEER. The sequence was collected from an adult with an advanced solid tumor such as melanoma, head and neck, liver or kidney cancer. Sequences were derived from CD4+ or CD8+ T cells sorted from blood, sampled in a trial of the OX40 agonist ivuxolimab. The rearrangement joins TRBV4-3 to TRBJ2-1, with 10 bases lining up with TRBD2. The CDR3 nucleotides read TGCGCCAGCAGCCAGAATAGCGGGAGGATAGCCTACAATGAGCAGTTCTTC. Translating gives CASSQNSGRIAYNEQFF.